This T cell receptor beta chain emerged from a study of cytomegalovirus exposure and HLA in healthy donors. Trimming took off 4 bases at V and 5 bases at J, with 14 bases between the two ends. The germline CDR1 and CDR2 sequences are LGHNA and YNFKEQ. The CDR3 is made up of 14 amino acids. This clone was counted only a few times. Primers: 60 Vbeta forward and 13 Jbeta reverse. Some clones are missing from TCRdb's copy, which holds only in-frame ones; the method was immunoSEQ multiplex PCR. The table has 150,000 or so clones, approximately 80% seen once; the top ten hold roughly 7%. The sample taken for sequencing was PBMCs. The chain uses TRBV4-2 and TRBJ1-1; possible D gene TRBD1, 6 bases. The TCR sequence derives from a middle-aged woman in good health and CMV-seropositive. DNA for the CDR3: TGTGCCAGCAGCCTAAACGGACAGCTAACTGAAGCTTTCTTT. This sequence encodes CASSLNGQLTEAFF.